The rows below give T cell receptor beta chains drawn from one sample of a study of T cell repertoires in cytomegalovirus infection. No antigen has been assigned to these receptors. TCRdb redid the calling of the reads with MiXCR, one entry per CDR3 protein. The repertoire includes 27,000 or so distinct CDR3 sequences, about 20% of them detected once, and 65% to 85% sits in the top ten. The source material was CD8+ T cells from cultured PBMCs, sampled from culture after CMV antigen stimulation. The receptors here all came from a human donor in good health (CMV status not recorded). Some clones in this sample may be carry-over from other donors' samples. CDR3s include the opening cysteine and the closing phenylalanine or tryptophan. Fields, in order: CDR3 protein, CDR3 DNA, clone size, CDR3 length, D gene, V gene, J gene. A D gene is named only where the DNA matches it firmly. The size of a clone is reported for some rows only, either as once, few or many, or as a class for expanded clones.

CASSRTSGRLSTDTQYF	TGTGCCAGCAGCAGGACTAGCGGACGCCTCAGCACAGATACGCAGTATTTT	few	17	TRBD2	TRBV11-1	TRBJ2-3
CASRPGRLSGNTIYF	TGTGCCAGCAGACCAGGACGACTCTCTGGAAACACCATATATTTT	many	15	.	TRBV28	TRBJ1-3
CASSLDAGQGKYNEQFF	TGTGCCAGCAGCTTAGATGCTGGGCAGGGAAAATACAATGAGCAGTTCTTC	many	17	.	TRBV7-6	TRBJ2-1
CASSQEERGGRGAKNIQYF	TGTGCCAGCAGCCAAGAGGAACGGGGGGGAAGAGGAGCCAAAAACATTCAGTACTTC	few	19	TRBD2	TRBV3-1	TRBJ2-4
CASSYSDRPGNGYTF	TGTGCCAGCAGTTACTCTGACCGTCCGGGGAATGGCTACACCTTC	few	15	.	TRBV6-5	TRBJ1-2
CASSPPYWGRETQYF	TGTGCCAGCAGCCCACCTTACTGGGGCCGAGAGACCCAGTACTTC	few	15	.	TRBV7-9	TRBJ2-5
CASSLEWGRLYEQYF	TGTGCCAGCAGCTTAGAGTGGGGACGGCTGTACGAGCAGTACTTC	.	15	.	TRBV11-2	TRBJ2-7
CASSQDRLSYNSPLHF	TGTGCCAGCAGCCAGGACAGGTTGTCCTATAATTCACCCCTCCACTTT	few	16	TRBD1	TRBV7-2	TRBJ1-6
CASPGGRVRVNTGELFF	TGTGCCAGCCCAGGGGGCCGGGTACGCGTTAACACCGGGGAGCTGTTTTTT	.	17	TRBD1	TRBV28	TRBJ2-2
CASSLGTGHYEQYF	TGTGCCAGCAGCTTAGGGACAGGCCACTACGAGCAGTACTTC	.	14	TRBD1	TRBV5-6	TRBJ2-7
CASSVTSGAEQYF	TGTGCCAGCAGCGTGACTAGCGGGGCCGAGCAGTACTTC	few	13	TRBD2	TRBV9	TRBJ2-7
CASLSGGTGRGYGYTF	TGTGCCAGCTTATCCGGAGGGACAGGGCGGGGCTATGGCTACACCTTC	few	16	TRBD1	TRBV7-9	TRBJ1-2
CASSFGLASYEQYF	TGTGCCAGCAGTTTCGGACTAGCCTCCTACGAGCAGTACTTC	few	14	TRBD2	TRBV12-3/TRBV12-4	TRBJ2-7
CAGSRAGFTDTQYF	TGTGCCGGAAGTAGGGCGGGATTCACAGATACGCAGTATTTT	.	14	.	TRBV7-2	TRBJ2-3
CASSLGTNYEQYF	TGTGCCAGCAGCTTAGGTACAAACTACGAGCAGTACTTC	few	13	.	TRBV7-6	TRBJ2-7
CASSHPRDRTQAPNPGTNNEQFF	TGTGCCAGCAGCCACCCCCGGGACAGGACCCAGGCACCCAATCCGGGAACGAACAATGAGCAGTTCTTC	.	23	TRBD1	TRBV7-8	TRBJ2-1
CASSFSRTENTEAFF	TGCGCCAGCAGCTTTTCCCGGACAGAGAACACTGAAGCTTTCTTT	.	15	.	TRBV5-1	TRBJ1-1
CASSAHSSGNTIYF	TGTGCCAGCAGCGCTCACAGCTCTGGAAACACCATATATTTT	.	14	.	TRBV7-2	TRBJ1-3
CASSPEGWNYGYTF	TGTGCCAGCAGCCCCGAAGGGTGGAACTATGGCTACACCTTC	.	14	.	TRBV7-9	TRBJ1-2
CASSQVRLNTEAFF	TGTGCCAGCAGCCAAGTCAGGTTGAACACTGAAGCTTTCTTT	few	14	.	TRBV4-2	TRBJ1-1
CAISESRRAGETQYF	TGTGCCATCAGTGAGTCGAGAAGGGCCGGGGAGACCCAGTACTTC	few	15	.	TRBV10-3	TRBJ2-5
CASSFPLDYEQYF	TGTGCCAGCAGCTTCCCCTTGGACTACGAGCAGTACTTC	.	13	.	TRBV7-9	TRBJ2-7
CASSLGTGVPYEQYF	TGTGCCAGCAGCTTAGGGACAGGCGTTCCCTACGAGCAGTACTTC	.	15	TRBD1	TRBV7-2	TRBJ2-7
CASSQDSSYNEQFF	TGCGCCAGCAGCCAAGACAGCTCCTACAATGAGCAGTTCTTC	.	14	.	TRBV4-1	TRBJ2-1
CASSLQGESYNEQFF	TGCGCCAGCAGCCTTCAGGGGGAGTCCTACAATGAGCAGTTCTTC	.	15	TRBD1	TRBV5-1	TRBJ2-1
CASSFSTGTSLTDTQYF	TGTGCCAGCAGCTTCTCAACCGGGACTAGCCTCACAGATACGCAGTATTTT	.	17	TRBD2	TRBV7-6	TRBJ2-3
CASSLGGFGSQFF	TGTGCCAGCAGCTTAGGAGGCTTTGGGAGTCAGTTCTTC	few	13	.	TRBV11-2	TRBJ2-1
CASREGYEQYF	TGTGCCAGCAGAGAGGGTTACGAGCAGTACTTC	.	11	.	TRBV25-1	TRBJ2-7
CASSFTRHSANSPLHF	TGTGCCAGCAGTTTTACCCGACATTCGGCGAATTCACCCCTCCACTTT	few	16	.	TRBV6-5	TRBJ1-6
CASSLDPGGYTGELFF	TGTGCCAGCAGCTTAGATCCAGGGGGCTACACCGGGGAGCTGTTTTTT	.	16	TRBD1	TRBV11-2	TRBJ2-2
CASRSYTEAFF	TGTGCCAGCAGATCCTACACTGAAGCTTTCTTT	few	11	.	TRBV27	TRBJ1-1
CASSLKVSGEMNNQPQHF	TGTGCCAGCAGCTTGAAGGTATCCGGGGAAATGAACAATCAGCCCCAGCATTTT	.	18	.	TRBV5-6	TRBJ1-5
CASSPQQGLLSYEQYF	TGTGCCAGCAGCCCCCAACAGGGACTCCTCTCCTACGAGCAGTACTTC	few	16	.	TRBV7-9	TRBJ2-7
CASSPTGNPSTDTQYF	TGTGCCAGCAGCCCAACGGGTAACCCTAGCACAGATACGCAGTATTTT	.	16	.	TRBV7-6	TRBJ2-3
CASSQDQETQYF	TGCGCCAGCAGCCAGGATCAAGAGACCCAGTACTTC	.	12	.	TRBV4-1	TRBJ2-5
CASSLSLNQPQHF	TGTGCCAGCAGTTTGTCACTAAATCAGCCCCAGCATTTT	.	13	.	TRBV28	TRBJ1-5
CASSENRGEPQHF	TGTGCCAGCAGTGAGAATAGGGGTGAGCCCCAGCATTTT	few	13	.	TRBV2	TRBJ1-5
CASSHSGTSYNEQFF	TGTGCCAGCAGCCATAGCGGAACCTCCTACAATGAGCAGTTCTTC	.	15	.	TRBV7-2	TRBJ2-1
CSVPLGHTEAFF	TGCAGCGTCCCTTTGGGCCACACTGAAGCTTTCTTT	few	12	.	TRBV29-1	TRBJ1-1
CSARDTGTGALAFF	TGCAGTGCTAGAGACACCGGGACAGGGGCCCTGGCTTTCTTT	few	14	TRBD1	TRBV20-1	TRBJ1-1
CASSIRRGNQPQHF	TGTGCCAGCAGCATCCGGCGTGGCAATCAGCCCCAGCATTTT	many	14	.	TRBV7-2	TRBJ1-5
CASSLGQGGTEAFF	TGTGCCAGCAGCCTAGGACAGGGGGGGACTGAAGCTTTCTTT	.	14	TRBD1	TRBV6-1	TRBJ1-1
CASSAGPAYSNQPQHF	TGTGCCAGCAGCGCGGGACCTGCTTATAGCAATCAGCCCCAGCATTTT	few	16	.	TRBV12-3/TRBV12-4	TRBJ1-5
CASSQGQGRTGELFF	TGCGCCAGCAGCCAGGGACAGGGTCGGACCGGGGAGCTGTTTTTT	.	15	TRBD1	TRBV4-1	TRBJ2-2
CASSPDRFSGNTIYF	TGTGCCAGCAGTCCTGACAGATTCTCTGGAAACACCATATATTTT	many	15	.	TRBV6-5	TRBJ1-3
CASSSLDNLAPTVF	TGTGCCAGCAGCTCCCTCGACAATCTGGCCCCGACTGTTTTT	few	14	.	TRBV7-8	TRBJ1-1
CASSLGPGRIRAEQFF	TGTGCCAGCAGCTTAGGGCCCGGACGTATTCGGGCTGAGCAGTTCTTC	.	16	.	TRBV7-2	TRBJ2-1
CASRVTPGASNQPQHF	TGTGCCAGCAGGGTAACCCCCGGGGCTAGCAATCAGCCCCAGCATTTT	.	16	.	TRBV27	TRBJ1-5
CASSRRLSNPTEAFF	TGTGCCAGCAGTAGGAGGCTTTCTAATCCCACTGAAGCTTTCTTT	.	15	.	TRBV7-7	TRBJ1-1
CASSLRGGGGNTDTQYF	TGTGCTAGCAGCTTAAGGGGAGGGGGCGGCAACACAGATACGCAGTATTTT	.	17	.	TRBV7-7	TRBJ2-3